This entry features one T cell receptor beta chain sequence. The TCR beta repertoire was assessed by survey-level immunoSEQ sequencing. The repertoire was sequenced with immunoSEQ multiplex PCR; TCRdb's copy has only in-frame clones and lacks some. In the table there are around 50,000 clones, just over 90% of which are singletons. The germline V and J ends were trimmed by 3 bases and 1 base, with 9 bases remaining between them. The CDR3 runs to 14 residues. The germline V gene encodes CDR1 LGHDT and CDR2 YNNKEL (reference sequence). This TCR was sampled from a man in his forties with rheumatoid arthritis. The chain carries TRBV3-1 (or the pseudogene TRBV3-2) and TRBJ1-1; maybe TRBD1 (6 bases). The sample taken for sequencing was PBMCs. Written as DNA, the CDR3 is TGTGCCAGCAGCCAGGAGGGGGGGAACACTGAAGCTTTCTTT. Translating it yields CASSQEGGNTEAFF.